Listed below are T cell receptor beta chains from one sample, sequenced in a study of T cells after yellow fever vaccination. In TCRdb, the 5' RACE reads were re-called with MiXCR into one record per CDR3 protein. The sample consists of around 310,000 distinct CDR3 sequences, around 3.9% of them appearing once. The sequenced sample was PBMCs, obtained 5 days after the yellow fever booster vaccination. These receptors were taken from a young man who received the YFV17D yellow fever vaccine. Each CDR3 is given without its conserved first and last residue.

TRBV29-1,TRBJ2-5,SVEMTGHQETQY
TRBV13,TRBJ2-5,ASSLVGNQETQY
TRBV5-1,TRBJ2-5,ASSPGGYQETQY
TRBV6-5,TRBJ2-7,ASRPQGGYEQY
TRBV19,TRBJ1-1,ASSTGARDTEAF
TRBV10-3,TRBJ1-4,AARTGENEKLF
TRBV5-6,TRBJ2-1,ASRGRDRYYNEQF
TRBV12-3/TRBV12-4,TRBJ2-2,ASDGGAPSNTGELF
TRBV2,TRBJ2-1,ASSGSGTLDEQF
TRBV2,TRBJ2-3,ASRDERGNTDTQY
TRBV6-6,TRBJ1-1,ASSDQGEWATEAF
TRBV5-6,TRBJ1-1,ASSLVGTGGARAEAF
TRBV6-4,TRBJ1-1,ASSDGENTEAF
TRBV10-3,TRBJ1-1,ATNPGRNTEAF
TRBV5-1,TRBJ2-1,ASSPGAGGTNNEQF
TRBV7-9,TRBJ1-1,GWATPNTEAF
TRBV4-1,TRBJ2-3,ASSQFTGTGTDTQY
TRBV20-1,TRBJ2-3,SAKLAWITDTQY
TRBV7-2,TRBJ2-3,ASSPGDRTHTQY
TRBV14,TRBJ2-3,ASSQATDPTDTQY
TRBV5-1,TRBJ2-3,ASSLTGESTDTQY
TRBV9,TRBJ1-2,ASSEDRHNYGYT
TRBV7-9,TRBJ1-1,AGGGAGPEAF
TRBV3-1,TRBJ1-2,ASSPQDRIINGYT
TRBV7-8,TRBJ1-3,ASSLAGHAGGTIY
TRBV7-7,TRBJ2-1,ASSLGGGYNNEQF
TRBV4-3,TRBJ2-2,ASSQEWQGTGELF
TRBV18,TRBJ1-4,ASSPDRGGKLF
TRBV12-3/TRBV12-4,TRBJ1-2,ASRTGGYNYGYT
TRBV11-3,TRBJ2-1,ASSGPGTGGRSSYNEQF
TRBV20-1,TRBJ1-2,SARESNYGYT
TRBV10-3,TRBJ1-2,AIKGLANYGYT
TRBV7-3,TRBJ2-4,ASSQGLAGGLNIQY
TRBV5-5,TRBJ1-2,ASSLALDLVYGYT
TRBV3-1,TRBJ1-3,ASRSTGTDTIY
TRBV19,TRBJ2-5,ASSRADQETQY
TRBV7-9,TRBJ1-4,ASRPRQTLNEKLF
TRBV9,TRBJ2-3,ASSDDSGYNTDTQY
TRBV9,TRBJ2-1,ASTRLGSSYNEQF
TRBV7-2,TRBJ2-1,ASSSRVTSSYNEQF
TRBV7-9,TRBJ2-3,ASQRAGATDTQY
TRBV7-9,TRBJ1-4,ASSSARGPNEKLF
TRBV25-1,TRBJ1-3,ASSDPSGNTIY
TRBV18,TRBJ2-5,ASSSQTLLAGLQETQY
TRBV12-3/TRBV12-4,TRBJ2-3,ASSFQGTDTQY
TRBV15,TRBJ1-4,ATSRQGADEKLF